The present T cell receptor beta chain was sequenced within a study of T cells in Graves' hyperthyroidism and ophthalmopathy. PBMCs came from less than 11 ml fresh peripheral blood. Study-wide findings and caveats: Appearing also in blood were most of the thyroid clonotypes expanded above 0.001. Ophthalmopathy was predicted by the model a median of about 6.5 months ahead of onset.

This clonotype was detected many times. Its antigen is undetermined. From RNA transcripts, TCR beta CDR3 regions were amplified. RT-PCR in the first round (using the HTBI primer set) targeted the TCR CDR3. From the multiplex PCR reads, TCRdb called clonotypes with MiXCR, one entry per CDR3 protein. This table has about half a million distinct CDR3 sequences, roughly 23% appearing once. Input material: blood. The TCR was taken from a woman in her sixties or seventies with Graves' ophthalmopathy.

The CDR3 region has the DNA TGTGCCAGCAGTGGGACAGTCTACGAGCAGTACTTC. It yields the protein CASSGTVYEQYF. The chain joins TRBV2 to TRBJ2-7; a possible D gene is TRBD1 (6 bases). The CDR3 has 12 amino acids. Per germline, CDR1 SNHLY and CDR2 FYNNEI. Trimming removed 4 bases from V and 3 bases from J, with 7 bases in between.